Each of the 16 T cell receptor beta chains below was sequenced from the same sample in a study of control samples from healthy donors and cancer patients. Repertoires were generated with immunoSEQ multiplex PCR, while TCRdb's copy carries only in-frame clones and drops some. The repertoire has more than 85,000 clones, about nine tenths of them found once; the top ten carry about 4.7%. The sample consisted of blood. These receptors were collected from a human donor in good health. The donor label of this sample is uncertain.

The CDR3 DNA is TGTGCCAGCACCCTCGGACAGATCTATAATTCACCCCTCCACTTT. It codes for CASTLGQIYNSPLHF. V usage is TRBV5-6 and J usage is TRBJ1-6; TRBD1 might be the D (6 bases). The CDR3 runs 15 residues. Trimming left V 6 bases short and J 3 bases short, with 13 bases between. The V gene's germline CDR1 is SGHDT and CDR2 YYEEEE.

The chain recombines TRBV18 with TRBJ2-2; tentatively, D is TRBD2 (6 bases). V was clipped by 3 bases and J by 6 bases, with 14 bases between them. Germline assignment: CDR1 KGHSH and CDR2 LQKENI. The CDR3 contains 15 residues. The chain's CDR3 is CASSPPGLTPGELFF. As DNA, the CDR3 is TGTGCCAGCTCACCCCCGGGACTGACACCCGGGGAGCTGTTTTTT.

The CDR3, as DNA: TGTGCCAGCAGTTTAGCGGGGGGAGATACGCAGTATTTT. Translating gives CASSLAGGDTQYF. V is TRBV12-3 or TRBV12-4 and J is TRBJ2-3, with D tentatively TRBD2 (6 bases). V lost 0 bases and J lost 5, with 6 bases in between. CDR3 size: 13 residues.

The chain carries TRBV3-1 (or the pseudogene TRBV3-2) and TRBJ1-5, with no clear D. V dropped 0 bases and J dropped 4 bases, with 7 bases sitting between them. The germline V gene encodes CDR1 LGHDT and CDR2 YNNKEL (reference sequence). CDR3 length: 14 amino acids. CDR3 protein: CASSQDAQNQPQHF. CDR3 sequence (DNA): TGTGCCAGCAGCCAAGATGCCCAGAATCAGCCCCAGCATTTT.

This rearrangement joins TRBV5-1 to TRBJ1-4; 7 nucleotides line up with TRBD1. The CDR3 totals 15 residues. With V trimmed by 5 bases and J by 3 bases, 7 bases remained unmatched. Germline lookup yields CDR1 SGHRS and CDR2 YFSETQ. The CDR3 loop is CASRSTGASNEKLFF. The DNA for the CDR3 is TGCGCCAGCAGATCAACAGGGGCTTCTAATGAAAAACTGTTTTTT. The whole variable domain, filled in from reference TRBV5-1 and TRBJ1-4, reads KAGVTQTPRYLIKTRGQQVTLSCSPISGHRSVSWYQQTPGQGLQFLFEYFSETQRNKGNFPGRFSGRQFSNSRSEMNVSTLELGDSALYLCASRSTGASNEKLFFGSGTQLSVL.

CDR3 nucleotide sequence: TGTGCCGGGGCCAGGGGCTCCCCGGCGAACTATGGCTACACCTTC. Protein sequence: CAGARGSPANYGYTF. This sequence joins TRBV6-5 and TRBJ1-2; tentative D call: TRBD1 (6 bases). Germline CDR1 and CDR2: MNHEY and SVGAGI. The CDR3 extends over 15 amino acids. The V end lost 11 bases, the J end lost 2 bases, and 21 bases lay between the germline ends.

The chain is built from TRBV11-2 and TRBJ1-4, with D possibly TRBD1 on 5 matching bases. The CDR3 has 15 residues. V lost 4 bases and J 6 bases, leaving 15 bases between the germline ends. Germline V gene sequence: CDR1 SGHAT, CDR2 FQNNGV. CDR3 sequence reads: CASSSYRDGHEKLFF. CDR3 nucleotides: TGTGCCAGCAGCTCGTACCGGGACGGACATGAAAAACTGTTTTTT.

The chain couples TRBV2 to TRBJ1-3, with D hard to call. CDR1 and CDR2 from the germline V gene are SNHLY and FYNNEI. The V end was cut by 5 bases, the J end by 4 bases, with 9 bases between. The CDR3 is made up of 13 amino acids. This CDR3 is CASSLDGGNTIYF. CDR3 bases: TGTGCCAGCAGTCTCGACGGGGGAAACACCATATATTTT.

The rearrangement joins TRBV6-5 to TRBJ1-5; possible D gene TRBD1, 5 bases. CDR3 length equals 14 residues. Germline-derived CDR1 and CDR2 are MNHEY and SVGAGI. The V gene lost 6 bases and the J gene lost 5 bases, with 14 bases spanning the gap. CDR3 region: CASSGGGLYQPQHF. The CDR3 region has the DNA TGTGCCAGCAGCGGGGGGGGGTTATATCAGCCCCAGCATTTT.

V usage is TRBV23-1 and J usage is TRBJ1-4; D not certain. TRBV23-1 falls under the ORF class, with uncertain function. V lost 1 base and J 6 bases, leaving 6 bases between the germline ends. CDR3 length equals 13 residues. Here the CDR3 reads CASSQYLDEKLFF. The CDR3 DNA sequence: TGCGCCAGCAGTCAATACCTCGATGAAAAACTGTTTTTT.

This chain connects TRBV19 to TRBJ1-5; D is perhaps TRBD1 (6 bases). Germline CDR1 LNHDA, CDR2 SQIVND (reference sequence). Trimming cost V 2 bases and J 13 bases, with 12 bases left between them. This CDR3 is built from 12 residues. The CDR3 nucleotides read TGTGCCAGTAGTATATCTAAGGGGGGTCAGCATTTT. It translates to CASSISKGGQHF. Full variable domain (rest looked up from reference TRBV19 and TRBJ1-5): DGGITQSPKYLFRKEGQNVTLSCEQNLNHDAMYWYRQDPGQGLRLIYYSQIVNDFQKGDIAEGYSVSREKKESFPLTVTSAQKNPTAFYLCASSISKGGQHFGDGTRLSIL.

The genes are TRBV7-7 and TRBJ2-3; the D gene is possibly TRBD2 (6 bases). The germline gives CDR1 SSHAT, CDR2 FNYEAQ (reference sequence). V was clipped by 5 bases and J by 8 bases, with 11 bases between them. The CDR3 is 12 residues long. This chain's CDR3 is CASSPSGGTQYF. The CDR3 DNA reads TGTGCCAGCAGCCCTTCCGGGGGTACGCAGTATTTT.

CDR3 coding DNA: TGTGCCAGCAGCCAAACCACTAGTTCGCACACCGGGGAGCTGTTTTTT. Its protein product is CASSQTTSSHTGELFF. J is TRBJ2-2 and V is TRBV7-6; a possible D gene is TRBD2 (5 bases). V lost 5 bases, J lost 3 bases, and 16 bases lay in between. Germline V gene data show CDR1 as SGHVS and CDR2 as FNYEAQ. The CDR3 runs 16 residues.

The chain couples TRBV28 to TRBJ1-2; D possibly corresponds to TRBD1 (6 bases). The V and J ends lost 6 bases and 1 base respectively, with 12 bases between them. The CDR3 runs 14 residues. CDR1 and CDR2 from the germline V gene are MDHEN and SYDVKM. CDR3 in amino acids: CASSPGQNNYGYTF. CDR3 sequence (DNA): TGTGCCAGCAGCCCTGGACAGAATAACTATGGCTACACCTTC.

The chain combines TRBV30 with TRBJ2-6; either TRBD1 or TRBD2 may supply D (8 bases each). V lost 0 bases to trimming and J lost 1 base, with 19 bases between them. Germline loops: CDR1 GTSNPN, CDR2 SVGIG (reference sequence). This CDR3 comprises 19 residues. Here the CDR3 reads CAWSVRGGTGSSGANVLTF. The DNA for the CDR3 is TGTGCCTGGAGTGTACGGGGGGGGACAGGATCATCTGGGGCCAACGTCCTGACTTTC.

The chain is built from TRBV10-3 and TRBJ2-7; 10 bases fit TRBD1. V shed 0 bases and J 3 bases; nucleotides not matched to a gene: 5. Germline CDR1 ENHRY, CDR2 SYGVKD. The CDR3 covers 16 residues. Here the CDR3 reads CAISESETGGNYEQYF. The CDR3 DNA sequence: TGTGCCATCAGTGAGTCGGAGACAGGGGGCAACTACGAGCAGTACTTC.